The 2 T cell receptor beta chains in this list originate from one sample, sequenced in a study of T cell responses to AZD1222 COVID-19 vaccine. Sequencing used immunoSEQ multiplex PCR; TCRdb keeps in-frame clones, though not all of them. The repertoire has 100,000 to 150,000 clones, more than 70% of them found once; the top ten carry under 2%. This material consisted of peripheral blood, taken on day 0 of AZD1222 vaccination. Receptors originate from an adult in good health.

The J gene is TRBJ1-2, the V gene TRBV10-2; TRBD1 is a possible D gene (6 bases). Germline CDR1 and CDR2: WSHSY and SAAADI. This CDR3 has 15 residues. V was cut by 4 bases and J by 8 bases, with 20 bases left in between. CDR3 nucleotide sequence: TGCGCCAGCAGTGTGTACAGGGTTCCGAAATGGGGCTACACCTTC. This gives the protein CASSVYRVPKWGYTF.

This rearrangement joins TRBV7-3 to TRBJ1-1; D is uncertain. The CDR3 spans 15 residues. Germline assignment: CDR1 SGHTA and CDR2 FQGTGA. Trimming took 2 bases from V and 6 from J, leaving 16 bases between them. CDR3 nucleotide sequence: TGTGCCAGCAGCTTATTCGGGCAATCGAGAGCTGAAGCTTTCTTT. This sequence encodes CASSLFGQSRAEAFF.